These 32 T cell receptor beta chains came from one sample sequenced in a study of CD4+ T cells in melanoma. TCRdb's table, derived via immunoSEQ multiplex PCR, lists solely in-frame clones and lacks some. The table includes about 140,000 clones, about nine tenths detected once. Source of these receptors: a human donor with melanoma.

This chain joins TRBV6-5 and TRBJ2-7; the D call may be TRBD1 or TRBD2 (5 bases each). Per the germline V gene, CDR1 is MNHEY and CDR2 is SVGAGI. The CDR3 runs to 13 residues. The germline V and J ends were trimmed by 6 bases and 3 bases, with 12 bases remaining between them. CDR3: CASRRGRDYEQYF. CDR3 nucleotides: TGTGCCAGCAGGAGGGGCAGAGACTACGAGCAGTACTTC.

The chain links TRBV5-6 to TRBJ1-4; tentative D call: TRBD1 (5 bases). Trimming pared 1 base from V and 8 bases from J, leaving 27 bases between. This CDR3 is 19 amino acids long. Germline V gene data show CDR1 as SGHDT and CDR2 as YYEEEE. The CDR3 loop reads CASSLTRDGQVRLREKLFF. Written as DNA, the CDR3 is TGTGCCAGCAGCTTGACACGGGACGGTCAAGTCAGATTGCGAGAAAAACTGTTTTTT.

The gene calls are TRBV5-1 and TRBJ2-1, with 8 bases that match TRBD2. Trimming at V came to 4 bases and at J to 10 bases, leaving 10 bases not matched to a gene. Germline-derived CDR1 and CDR2 are SGHRS and YFSETQ. This CDR3 is built from 14 residues. The CDR3 protein is CASSGAGGNREQFF. The CDR3 DNA reads TGCGCCAGCAGCGGGGCGGGGGGTAATAGGGAGCAGTTCTTC.

The J gene is TRBJ2-1, the V gene TRBV7-3; TRBD1 agrees at 8 bases. J was trimmed by 5 bases and V by 5 bases; bases with no gene match: 5. The CDR3 has 14 amino acids. Germline V gene lookup returns CDR1 SGHTA and CDR2 FQGTGA. The CDR3 region has the DNA TGTGCCAGCAGCCTGACAGGGGCTAACAATGAGCAGTTCTTC. It encodes CASSLTGANNEQFF. The full variable domain, rest sourced from reference TRBV7-3 and TRBJ2-1, is GAGVSQTPSNKVTEKGKYVELRCDPISGHTALYWYRQSLGQGPEFLIYFQGTGAADDSGLPNDRFFAVRPEGSVSTLKIQRTERGDSAVYLCASSLTGANNEQFFGPGTRLTVL.

The chain is built from TRBV15 and TRBJ1-4; 9 nucleotides match TRBD1. Looked up from germline, CDR1 is LNHNV and CDR2 is YYDKDF (reference sequence). V dropped 0 bases and J dropped 8; count of bases not matched to a gene: 10. The CDR3 consists of 17 residues. CDR3 nucleotide sequence: TGTGCCACCAGCAGAGATATACCGGGACAGGGAAAAGAAAAACTGTTTTTT. Translated: CATSRDIPGQGKEKLFF.

The V gene is TRBV2, the J gene TRBJ1-6, with D possibly TRBD1 on 5 matching bases. V was shortened by 6 bases and J by 13 bases, with 13 bases between the two germline ends. This CDR3 has 12 residues. Germline CDR1 is SNHLY and CDR2 is FYNNEI. The CDR3, as DNA: TGTGCCAGCAGACAGGTCTTAGGGCCCCTCCACTTT. Protein product: CASRQVLGPLHF.

Of note for this clone: One end of the junction is discordant with germline, which a read error may explain. The V and J genes are TRBV5-4 and TRBJ2-7; TRBD2 is a possible D gene (7 bases). This CDR3 comprises 14 residues. Germline V gene data show CDR1 as SGHNT and CDR2 as YYREEE (reference sequence). As DNA, the CDR3 is TGTGCCAGCAGATTGGGCGGGGGCGAGGGGGAGCAGTACTTC. It is translated as CASRLGGGEGEQYF.

V gene TRBV19 combines with J gene TRBJ1-2; no clear D. Trimming removed 3 bases from V and 2 bases from J, with 7 bases in between. In germline, CDR1 is LNHDA, CDR2 SQIVND (reference sequence). The CDR3 extends over 13 amino acids. CDR3 in amino acids: CASSMGTNYGYTF. The CDR3 DNA follows: TGTGCCAGTAGTATGGGCACGAACTATGGCTACACCTTC.

The V gene is TRBV20-1, the J gene TRBJ1-1; no reliable D call. CDR1 and CDR2 (germline): DFQATT, SNEGSKA (reference sequence). V lost 3 bases, J lost 3 bases, and 5 bases lay in between. The CDR3 is 11 amino acids. The CDR3 region is CSASWDTEAFF. In nucleotides, the CDR3 is TGCAGTGCTAGCTGGGACACTGAAGCTTTCTTT.

CDR3 amino acids: CASGKRGGTDTQYF. The CDR3 bases are TGTGCCAGCGGTAAGCGGGGGGGCACAGATACGCAGTATTTT. The chain joins TRBV9 to TRBJ2-3; 9 nucleotides line up with TRBD2. The CDR3 loop spans 14 amino acids. Germline V gene lookup returns CDR1 SGDLS and CDR2 YYNGEE. V gave up 7 bases and J gave up 1 base; unmatched junction bases: 4.

The chain has TRBV5-1 and TRBJ2-5; possibly TRBD1 or TRBD2 for D (5 bases each). Trimming shortened V by 0 bases and J by 5 bases, and 8 bases separated the two germline ends. The CDR3 covers 13 residues. Germline CDR1 and CDR2: SGHRS and YFSETQ. CDR3 bases: TGCGCCAGCAGCTTGGGCAGGGAGGAGACCCAGTACTTC. Protein sequence: CASSLGREETQYF.

This clone appeared a few times. V is TRBV5-1 and J is TRBJ2-1, with TRBD1 identical over 10 bases. The CDR3 is 16 amino acids. The junction had 7 bases not matched to a gene; V was cut back by 5 bases and J by 2 bases. Germline V gene sequence: CDR1 SGHRS, CDR2 YFSETQ. The CDR3 loop is CASSNPGTGAYNEQFF. CDR3 sequence (DNA): TGCGCCAGCAGTAACCCCGGGACAGGGGCCTACAATGAGCAGTTCTTC.

The J gene is TRBJ2-7, the V gene TRBV5-1; D is unresolved. The CDR3 totals 13 residues. V dropped 1 base and J dropped 3 bases, with 8 bases sitting between them. CDR1 is SGHRS and CDR2 is YFSETQ in the germline V gene. CDR3 protein: CASSLSDGYEQYF. The CDR3 bases are TGCGCCAGCAGCTTGAGTGACGGCTACGAGCAGTACTTC.

The V call is TRBV7-2, the J call TRBJ2-6; D ambiguous. Germline-derived CDR1 and CDR2 are SGHTA and FQGNSA. CDR3 length: 16 residues. V was clipped by 0 bases and J by 0 bases, with 6 bases between them. CDR3 coding DNA: TGTGCCAGCAGCTTAGCGTCCGTCTCTGGGGCCAACGTCCTGACTTTC. This codes for CASSLASVSGANVLTF.

The rearrangement joins TRBV4-2 to TRBJ2-1; D gene ambiguous. CDR3 length: 15 residues. The V and J ends lost 5 bases and 4 bases respectively, with 15 bases between them. Germline CDR1 reads LGHNA; CDR2 reads YNFKEQ. CDR3 sequence reads: CASSSRVAAYNEQFF. CDR3 DNA sequence: TGTGCCAGCAGCTCCCGGGTGGCGGCGTACAATGAGCAGTTCTTC.

This clone was picked up many times. V is TRBV6-1 and J is TRBJ2-7; possible D gene TRBD1, 6 bases. The CDR3 extends over 15 amino acids. With 1 base removed from V and 0 bases from J, the gap between germline ends came to 10 bases. Germline V gives CDR1 MNHNS, CDR2 SASEGT. DNA for the CDR3: TGTGCCAGCAGTGAAGAGGGGGAAATCTCCTACGAGCAGTACTTC. Residues: CASSEEGEISYEQYF.

The CDR3 reads CASTREARVAFF. Written as DNA, the CDR3 is TGTGCCAGCACAAGAGAGGCCAGGGTTGCTTTCTTT. The chain employs TRBV9 and TRBJ1-1; D is possibly TRBD1 (5 bases). Germline-derived CDR1 and CDR2 are SGDLS and YYNGEE. Trimming took off 6 bases at V and 11 bases at J, with 17 bases between the two ends. This CDR3 is 12 amino acids long.

V is TRBV4-1 and J is TRBJ1-5; D might be TRBD1 (6 bases). V shed 4 bases and J shed 6 bases, with 19 bases lying between them. CDR1 MGHRA and CDR2 YSYEKL come from the germline V gene. This CDR3 is 16 amino acids long. Here the CDR3 DNA reads TGCGCCAGCAGCCGAAGCCCGGGACAAGAAAGTCAGCCCCAGCATTTT. It encodes CASSRSPGQESQPQHF.

This sequence joins TRBV7-2 and TRBJ1-5; D perhaps matches TRBD1 (6 bases). The CDR3 runs to 14 residues. CDR1 SGHTA and CDR2 FQGNSA come from the germline V gene. V lost 4 bases and J lost 2, with 9 bases in between. CDR3 residues: CASSSAGGNQPQHF. As DNA, the CDR3 is TGTGCCAGCAGCTCGGCAGGGGGCAATCAGCCCCAGCATTTT.

The J gene is TRBJ1-1, the V gene TRBV2; 9 positions match TRBD1. Per germline, CDR1 SNHLY and CDR2 FYNNEI. This CDR3 spans 13 amino acids. Trimming at V came to 6 bases and at J to 3 bases, leaving 2 bases not matched to a gene. The CDR3 nucleotides are TGTGCCAGCAGGGGACAGGGAGACACTGAAGCTTTCTTT. It yields the protein CASRGQGDTEAFF.

This chain joins TRBV7-3 and TRBJ2-1, with 9 bases that match TRBD1. V gave up 5 bases and J gave up 6 bases; unmatched junction bases: 2. The CDR3 covers 13 residues. Germline assignment: CDR1 SGHTA and CDR2 FQGTGA. The CDR3 DNA is TGTGCCAGCAGCAAGGGACAGGGCAATGAGCAGTTCTTC. This translates into CASSKGQGNEQFF.

V and J are TRBV19 and TRBJ2-7, with D possibly being TRBD1 or TRBD2 (6 bases each). Trimming removed 6 bases at V and 4 bases at J, with 16 bases between. Germline V gives CDR1 LNHDA, CDR2 SQIVND (reference sequence). CDR3 size: 14 residues. CDR3 coding DNA: TGTGCCAGTAGCCCCGGAGGGGGGCCTTACGAGCAGTACTTC. It yields the protein CASSPGGGPYEQYF.

J is TRBJ2-1 and V is TRBV10-3, with D unresolved. Germline V gene data show CDR1 as ENHRY and CDR2 as SYGVKD. V gave up 0 bases and J gave up 3 bases, with 15 bases separating them. This CDR3 region has 17 residues. Here the CDR3 reads CAISESSLALNYNEQFF. As DNA, the CDR3 is TGTGCCATCAGTGAGTCCTCGTTGGCCCTAAACTACAATGAGCAGTTCTTC.

This chain links TRBV2 with TRBJ1-3, with D tentatively TRBD1 (6 bases). CDR3 length: 15 residues. V lost 6 bases and J lost 2, with 14 bases in between. Germline values: CDR1 SNHLY, CDR2 FYNNEI. The CDR3 bases are TGTGCCAGCAGGTGGGACATGAAGCCTGGAAACACCATATATTTT. As protein: CASRWDMKPGNTIYF.

The rearrangement uses TRBV7-2 and TRBJ2-5; 9 bases line up with TRBD2. Germline V gives CDR1 SGHTA, CDR2 FQGNSA. The CDR3 extends over 15 amino acids. The ends lost 1 base at V and 5 bases at J; junction bases unmatched: 5. The CDR3 coding sequence is TGTGCCAGCAGCTTAGGGAGCGGGGGGAAGGAGACCCAGTACTTC. Encoded protein: CASSLGSGGKETQYF.

The chain links TRBV6-1 to TRBJ1-1; D uncertain. The CDR3 sequence is 13 residues long. The germline gives CDR1 MNHNS, CDR2 SASEGT. The ends were cut back, 6 bases at V and 5 bases at J, with 13 bases in the middle. CDR3 residues: CASRSQWNTEAFF. The CDR3 DNA sequence: TGTGCCAGCAGATCCCAGTGGAATACTGAAGCTTTCTTT.

The chain joins TRBV2 to TRBJ1-6; D is perhaps TRBD1 (5 bases). Deletions cut 6 bases from V and 5 bases from J, with 14 bases between. CDR1 and CDR2 from the germline V gene are SNHLY and FYNNEI. The CDR3 loop spans 15 amino acids. CDR3 in DNA: TGTGCCAGCAGAGCCCCAGGGCGGAATAATTCACCCCTCCACTTT. Its protein product is CASRAPGRNNSPLHF.

The chain has TRBV5-1 and TRBJ2-5; D may be TRBD2 (5 bases). V was cut by 5 bases and J by 4 bases, with 12 bases left in between. Germline V CDR1 and CDR2: SGHRS, YFSETQ. This CDR3 is built from 13 residues. Here the CDR3 reads CASRRAPVETQYF. The CDR3 nucleotides are TGCGCCAGCAGGCGGGCGCCTGTAGAGACCCAGTACTTC.

This clone appeared once. J is TRBJ2-1 and V is TRBV7-9, with 8 positions matching TRBD1. The CDR3 sequence is 14 residues long. The germline V gene has CDR1 SEHNR and CDR2 FQNEAQ (reference sequence). V lost 7 bases, J lost 8 bases, and 10 bases stayed unmatched. The CDR3 is CASTAQGAGDEQFF. The DNA for the CDR3 is TGTGCCAGCACCGCGCAGGGGGCTGGGGATGAGCAGTTCTTC.

The rearrangement uses TRBV18 and TRBJ1-5; 7 positions agree with TRBD1. This CDR3 contains 13 residues. V lost 5 bases to trimming and J lost 4 bases; unmatched junction nucleotides: 2. The germline CDR1 and CDR2 sequences are KGHSH and LQKENI. This CDR3 reads CASSMGQNQPQHF. CDR3 DNA: TGTGCCAGCTCAATGGGACAGAATCAGCCCCAGCATTTT.

The chain combines TRBV2 with TRBJ1-2, with D unresolved. Germline loops: CDR1 SNHLY, CDR2 FYNNEI. This CDR3 region has 14 residues. V was trimmed by 6 bases and J by 3 bases, leaving 14 bases between them. CDR3 in amino acids: CASRSSDRHYGYTF. Here the CDR3 DNA reads TGTGCCAGCAGGAGCTCGGACCGACACTATGGCTACACCTTC.

The chain is built from TRBV7-9 and TRBJ1-6, with no clear D. V dropped 2 bases and J dropped 4 bases, with 12 bases sitting between them. The CDR3 totals 16 residues. Germline lookup yields CDR1 SEHNR and CDR2 FQNEAQ (reference sequence). CDR3 in amino acids: CASSLSGRGYNSPLHF. The CDR3, as DNA: TGTGCCAGCAGCTTAAGCGGGCGCGGATATAATTCACCCCTCCACTTT.